This T cell receptor beta chain appears in the sequencing data of a study of post-analysis software for immune sequencing data (dated by TCRdb to about 2015). Context from the whole study: Recorded disease courses included relapsing-remitting, secondary progressive and progressive-relapsing multiple sclerosis, with some patients lacking subtype annotation. The patient repertoires were set against under 13 previously published healthy control repertoires from donors whose ages ranged from roughly 6 to 26 years. A subset of samples was prepared in parallel using single-end sample barcoding, then pooled and co-amplified after Illumina adapter ligation. The study at large found these results: Patients showed significantly higher frequencies than controls for several TRBV segments, among them TRBV5-6, TRBV5-1 and TRBV20-1. The multiple sclerosis patient group was slightly younger than the control group. Normalized Chao1 diversity was significantly lower in multiple sclerosis patients than controls, suggesting substantial peripheral T-cell clonal expansion. When samples were clustered directly using the F measure, samples prepared in the same batch co-clustered strongly, which prompted a batch-effect correction.

Comment on this clonotype: The antigen this receptor binds is unknown. Per-base quality was not reported, and no clone a single base away is much larger than it.

Library generation was performed with PCR. The listed sequencing device is Illumina HiSeq 2500. To reduce PCR and sequencing biases, unique molecular identifiers were incorporated into the TCR beta cDNA libraries. Roughly 0.5 million cDNA molecules were obtained per 1 to 10 million input T cells, so each molecule approximated one T cell. The patient libraries were prepared and sequenced using the same protocol as the earlier healthy control dataset. Samples belonging to the same batch were prepared together, multiplexed and sequenced on a shared HiSeq lane. Turning to the authors' computational methods: Raw barcoded reads were processed with MIGEC, discarding single-read molecular identifier groups before consensus assembly and CDR3 extraction. Clonotype tables were post-analysed with VDJtools, normalizing diversity by down-sampling all datasets to the smallest sample size. To correct batch-related cross-sample contamination, repertoire overlap clustering matched CDR3 amino acid sequences but not nucleotide sequences. The public reads were reanalyzed by TCRdb: fastp trimming at Q25, MiXCR alignment, in-frame beta chains only. Here each entry gathers all rows of one CDR3 protein and keeps the most common genes and DNA. The V and J calls shown here were made by TCRdb, not taken from the authors' results. This sample lists fewer than 700,000 distinct CDR3 sequences; 44% were detected once. The ten largest clones take up roughly 1.8% of the sample.

To demonstrate the VDJtools post-analysis software, the study profiled TCR beta repertoires from the peripheral blood of around 13 young patients with multiple sclerosis. The patients with multiple sclerosis were children and adolescents between roughly 6 and 15 years of age. The CDR3 measures 15 amino acids from cysteine to phenylalanine. The entry retains the CDR3 DNA only, 45 bases that are in frame from base 1. Relative to germline, V is 5 bases shorter and J is 5 bases shorter, with 19 bases between their ends. Reading the germline V gene gives CDR1 MDHEN and CDR2 SYDVKM. Sequencing was performed on blood. The rearrangement joined TRBV28 to TRBJ2-7; the D region is possibly TRBD1 or TRBD2, each matching across 5 bases. This TCR derives from a girl aged 5-17 years with multiple sclerosis. The nucleotides read TGTGCCAGCAGTCTCCGGGCCAATCGGGGCGACGAGCAGTACTTC. This sequence encodes CASSLRANRGDEQYF.